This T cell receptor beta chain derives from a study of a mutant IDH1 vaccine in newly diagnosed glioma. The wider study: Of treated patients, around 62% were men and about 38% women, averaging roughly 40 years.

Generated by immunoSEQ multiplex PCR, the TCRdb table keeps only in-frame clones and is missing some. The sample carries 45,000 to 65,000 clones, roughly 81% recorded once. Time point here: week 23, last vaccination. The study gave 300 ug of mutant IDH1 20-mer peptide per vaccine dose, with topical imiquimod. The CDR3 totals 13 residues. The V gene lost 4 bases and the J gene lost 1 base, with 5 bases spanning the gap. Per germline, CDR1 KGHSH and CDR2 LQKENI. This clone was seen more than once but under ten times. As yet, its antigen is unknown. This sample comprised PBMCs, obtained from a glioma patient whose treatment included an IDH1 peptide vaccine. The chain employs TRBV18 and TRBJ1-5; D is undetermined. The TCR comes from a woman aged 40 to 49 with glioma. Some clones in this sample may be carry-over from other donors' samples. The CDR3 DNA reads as TGTGCCAGCTCACAGGGCAGCAATCAGCCCCAGCATTTT. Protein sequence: CASSQGSNQPQHF.